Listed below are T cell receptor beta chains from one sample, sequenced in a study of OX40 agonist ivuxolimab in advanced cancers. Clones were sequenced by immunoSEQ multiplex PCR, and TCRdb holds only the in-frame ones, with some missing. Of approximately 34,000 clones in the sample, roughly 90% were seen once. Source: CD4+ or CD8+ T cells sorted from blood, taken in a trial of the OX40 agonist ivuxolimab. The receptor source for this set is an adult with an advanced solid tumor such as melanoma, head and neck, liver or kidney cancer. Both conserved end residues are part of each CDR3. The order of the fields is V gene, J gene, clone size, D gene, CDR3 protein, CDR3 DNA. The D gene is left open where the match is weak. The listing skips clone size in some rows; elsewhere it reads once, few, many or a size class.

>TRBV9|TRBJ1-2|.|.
CASSATGHAGYGYTF
TGTGCCAGCAGCGCCACAGGACACGCGGGGTATGGCTACACCTTC
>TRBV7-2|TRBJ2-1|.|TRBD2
CASSLKGRGLEINEQFF
TGTGCCAGCAGCCTAAAAGGGCGGGGACTAGAAATTAATGAGCAGTTCTTC
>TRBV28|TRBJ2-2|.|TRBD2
CASSSLAGDTGELFF
TGTGCCAGCAGTTCACTAGCGGGGGACACCGGGGAGCTGTTTTTT
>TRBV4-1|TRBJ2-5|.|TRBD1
CASSQDQGVYETQYF
TGCGCCAGCAGCCAAGATCAGGGGGTGTATGAGACCCAGTACTTC
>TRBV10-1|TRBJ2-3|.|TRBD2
CASSESTSGGVRDTQYF
TGCGCCAGCAGTGAGTCGACTAGCGGGGGGGTCAGAGATACGCAGTATTTT
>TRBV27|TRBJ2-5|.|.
CASRPYRDTQETQYF
TGTGCCAGCAGACCATACCGGGACACACAAGAGACCCAGTACTTC
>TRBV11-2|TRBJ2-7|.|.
CASSLGGPGTYEQYF
TGTGCCAGCAGCTTAGGAGGCCCCGGGACCTACGAGCAGTACTTC
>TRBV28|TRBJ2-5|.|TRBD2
CASTLSSGEETQYF
TGTGCCAGCACCCTTTCCAGCGGGGAAGAGACCCAGTACTTC
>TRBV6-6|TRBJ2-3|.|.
CASREGTQYF
TGTGCCAGCAGGGAAGGTACGCAGTATTTT
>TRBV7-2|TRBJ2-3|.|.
CASSLSLGSTDTQYF
TGTGCCAGCAGCTTATCGTTGGGGAGCACAGATACGCAGTATTTT
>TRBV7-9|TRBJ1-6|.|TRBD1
CASSQGQGAHSPLHF
TGTGCCAGCAGCCAGGGACAGGGGGCTCATTCACCCCTCCACTTT
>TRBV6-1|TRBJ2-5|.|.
CASSDGERETQYF
TGTGCCAGCAGTGACGGGGAACGCGAGACCCAGTACTTC
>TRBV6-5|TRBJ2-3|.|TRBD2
CASRELAGGEDTQYF
TGTGCCAGCAGGGAACTAGCGGGGGGGGAGGATACGCAGTATTTT
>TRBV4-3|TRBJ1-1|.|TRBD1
CASSQDWTGGASTEAFF
TGCGCCAGCAGCCAAGATTGGACAGGGGGCGCGAGCACTGAAGCTTTCTTT
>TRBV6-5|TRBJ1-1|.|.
CASSRTDNTEAFF
TGTGCCAGCAGTCGGACAGACAACACTGAAGCTTTCTTT
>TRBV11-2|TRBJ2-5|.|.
CASSQLEGTLQETQYF
TGTGCCAGCAGCCAATTAGAGGGGACTCTTCAAGAGACCCAGTACTTC
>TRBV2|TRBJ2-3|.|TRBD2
CASSEGLAGVTDTQYF
TGTGCCAGCAGTGAAGGACTAGCGGGGGTTACAGATACGCAGTATTTT
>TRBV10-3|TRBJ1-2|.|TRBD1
CAISELDRDYTF
TGTGCCATCAGTGAGTTAGACAGGGACTACACCTTC
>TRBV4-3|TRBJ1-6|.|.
CASSQVLTTSSYNSPLHF
TGCGCCAGCAGCCAAGTTCTGACAACAAGCTCCTATAATTCACCCCTCCACTTT
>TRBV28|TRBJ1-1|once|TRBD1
CASSLYSQGAGRMNTEAFF
TGTGCCAGCAGTTTATACTCACAGGGGGCAGGGAGAATGAACACTGAAGCTTTCTTT
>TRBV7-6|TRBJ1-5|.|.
CASSLGPGNQPQHF
TGTGCCAGCAGCTTAGGCCCTGGCAATCAGCCCCAGCATTTT
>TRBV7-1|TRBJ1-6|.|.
CASSSPGTLADSPLHF
TGTGCCAGCAGCTCTCCAGGGACATTGGCGGATTCACCCCTCCACTTT
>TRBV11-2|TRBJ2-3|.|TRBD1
CASSLVWDRAGKDTDTQYF
TGTGCCAGCAGCTTAGTCTGGGACAGGGCAGGGAAGGACACAGATACGCAGTATTTT
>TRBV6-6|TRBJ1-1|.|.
CASSLGDTEAFF
TGTGCCAGCAGTTTGGGGGACACTGAAGCTTTCTTT
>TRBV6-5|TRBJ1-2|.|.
CASSYPSGGYGYTF
TGTGCCAGCAGTTACCCCAGTGGGGGGTATGGCTACACCTTC
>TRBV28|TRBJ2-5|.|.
CASSARGAQETQYF
TGTGCCAGCAGTGCCAGGGGGGCCCAAGAGACCCAGTACTTC
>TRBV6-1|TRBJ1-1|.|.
CATRRSTEAFF
TGTGCCACCCGCAGGAGCACTGAAGCTTTCTTT
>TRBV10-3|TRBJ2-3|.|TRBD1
CAISGTGSTDTQYF
TGTGCCATCAGCGGGACAGGGAGCACAGATACGCAGTATTTT
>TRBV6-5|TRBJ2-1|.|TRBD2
CASSGLAGGRWQFF
TGTGCCAGCAGCGGACTAGCGGGGGGCCGGTGGCAGTTCTTC
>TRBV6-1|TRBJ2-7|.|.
CATPGRRTYEQYF
TGTGCCACTCCGGGCAGGAGAACCTACGAGCAGTACTTC
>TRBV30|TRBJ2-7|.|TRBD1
CAWSVGQGDYEQYF
TGTGCCTGGAGTGTTGGTCAGGGGGACTACGAGCAGTACTTC
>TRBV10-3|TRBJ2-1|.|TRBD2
CAISVGGGSGNEQFF
TGTGCCATCAGTGTGGGCGGGGGATCGGGGAATGAGCAGTTCTTC
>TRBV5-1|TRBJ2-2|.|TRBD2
CASSPPLAGGLAGELFF
TGCGCCAGCAGTCCCCCTTTAGCGGGGGGTCTTGCCGGGGAGCTGTTTTTT
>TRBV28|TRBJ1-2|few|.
CASSTLRVSYYGYTF
TGTGCCAGCAGTACCCTGAGGGTATCCTATTATGGCTACACCTTC
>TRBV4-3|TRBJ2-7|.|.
CASSQDTVTTGTASYEQYF
TGCGCCAGCAGCCAAGATACGGTTACCACCGGGACGGCCTCCTACGAGCAGTACTTC
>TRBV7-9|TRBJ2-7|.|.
CASRGTYYEQYF
TGTGCCAGCAGAGGAACTTACTACGAGCAGTACTTC
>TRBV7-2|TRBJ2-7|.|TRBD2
CASSPIAGGAYEQYF
TGTGCCAGCAGCCCTATAGCGGGGGGTGCCTACGAGCAGTACTTC
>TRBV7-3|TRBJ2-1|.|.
CASSSPDSPYEQFF
TGTGCCAGCAGCAGCCCGGACAGCCCGTATGAGCAGTTCTTC
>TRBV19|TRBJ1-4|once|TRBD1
CAKGQGIEKLFF
TGTGCCAAGGGACAGGGGATTGAAAAACTGTTTTTT
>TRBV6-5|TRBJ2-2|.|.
CASRVGRAGELFF
TGTGCCAGCAGGGTAGGGAGAGCCGGGGAGCTGTTTTTT
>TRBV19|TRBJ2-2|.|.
CASGGGAYSGELFF
TGTGCCAGCGGAGGGGGGGCCTACTCCGGGGAGCTGTTTTTT
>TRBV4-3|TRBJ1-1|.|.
CASSQDRAALIYGTEAFF
TGCGCCAGCAGCCAAGACAGGGCAGCACTCATCTACGGCACTGAAGCTTTCTTT
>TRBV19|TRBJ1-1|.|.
CASSIESETILEAFF
TGTGCCAGTAGTATCGAGTCCGAAACTATATTGGAAGCTTTCTTT
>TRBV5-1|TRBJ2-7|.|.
CASSLAGTRPAYEQYF
TGCGCCAGCAGCTTGGCGGGGACACGTCCAGCCTACGAGCAGTACTTC
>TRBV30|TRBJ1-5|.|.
CAWSVGVLAHQPQHF
TGTGCCTGGAGTGTAGGGGTCCTCGCCCATCAGCCCCAGCATTTT
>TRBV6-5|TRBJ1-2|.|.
CASSYRQGEHYGYTF
TGTGCCAGCAGTTACCGGCAGGGTGAACACTATGGCTACACCTTC